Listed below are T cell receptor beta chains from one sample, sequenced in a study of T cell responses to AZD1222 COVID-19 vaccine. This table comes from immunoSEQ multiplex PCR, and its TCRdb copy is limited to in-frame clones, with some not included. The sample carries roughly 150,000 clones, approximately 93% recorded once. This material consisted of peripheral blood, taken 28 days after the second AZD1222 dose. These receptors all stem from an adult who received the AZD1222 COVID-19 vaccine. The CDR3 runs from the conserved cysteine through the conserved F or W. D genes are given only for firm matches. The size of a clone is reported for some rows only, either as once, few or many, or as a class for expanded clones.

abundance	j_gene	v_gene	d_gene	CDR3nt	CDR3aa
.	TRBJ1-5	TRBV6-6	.	TGTGCCACAGGACAGTCTGCCCTCCAGAGACATCAGCCCCAGCATTTT	CATGQSALQRHQPQHF
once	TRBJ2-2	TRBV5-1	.	TGCGCCAGCAGCTTCCGGGAGCCGAACACCGGGGAGCTGTTTTTT	CASSFREPNTGELFF
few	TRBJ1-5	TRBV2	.	TGTGCCAGCAGTGACCCAGAAGGTGGGGGCAATCAGCCCCAGCATTTT	CASSDPEGGGNQPQHF
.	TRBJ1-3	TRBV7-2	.	TGTGCCAGCAGCTTAGACCGCGACTCTGGAAACACCATATATTTT	CASSLDRDSGNTIYF
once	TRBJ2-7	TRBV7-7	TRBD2	TGTGCTAGCAGCCCTAGCGGGGGGGCCCGCGAGCAGTACTTC	CASSPSGGAREQYF
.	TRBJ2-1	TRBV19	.	TGTGCCAGTACGAGTTACAATGAGCAGTTCTTC	CASTSYNEQFF
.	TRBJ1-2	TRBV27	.	TGTGCCAGCAGTTTAGTTTCGGGATGGGACTATGGCTACACCTTC	CASSLVSGWDYGYTF
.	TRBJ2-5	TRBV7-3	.	TGTGCCAGCAGCTTAACAAGCAGAGAGACCCAGTACTTC	CASSLTSRETQYF
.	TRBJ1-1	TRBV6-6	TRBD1	TGTGCCAGCAGTTACCCGGGGACAGGGGATACTGAAGCTTTCTTT	CASSYPGTGDTEAFF
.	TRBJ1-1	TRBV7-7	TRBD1	TGTGCCAGCAGCCTCCTCACCTCACAGGGGGGGAACACTGAAGCTTTCTTT	CASSLLTSQGGNTEAFF
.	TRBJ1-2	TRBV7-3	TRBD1	TGTGCCAGCAGCTTACGGACAGGGATGGAATATGGCTACACCTTC	CASSLRTGMEYGYTF
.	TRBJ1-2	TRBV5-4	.	TGTGCCAGCAGCTTGGAGGGTGGGGGATATGGCTACACCTTC	CASSLEGGGYGYTF
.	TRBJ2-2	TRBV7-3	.	TGTGCCAGCAGCGTATCCGGGACACCTACCGGGGAGCTGTTTTTT	CASSVSGTPTGELFF
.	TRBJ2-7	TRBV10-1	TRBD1	TGCGCCAGCAGTGAGGAACAGGGGGAGGCCTACGAGCAGTACTTC	CASSEEQGEAYEQYF
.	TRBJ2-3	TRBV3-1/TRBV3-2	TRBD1	TGTGCCAGCAGCCAAGGGGGCAGGGGGCCAGATACGCAGTATTTT	CASSQGGRGPDTQYF
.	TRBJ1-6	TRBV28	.	TGTGCCAGCAGTTTACTGGGAAGCTCCTATAATTCACCCCTCCACTTT	CASSLLGSSYNSPLHF
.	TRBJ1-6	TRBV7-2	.	TGTGCCAGCAGCTTAATGTCACATTCACCCCTCCACTTT	CASSLMSHSPLHF
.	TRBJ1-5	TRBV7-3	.	TGTGCCAGCAGCGCGGATGTCAATCAGCCCCAGCATTTT	CASSADVNQPQHF
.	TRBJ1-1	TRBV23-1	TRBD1	TGCGCCAGCAGTCCGGGGACAGGGGGGTACGGGGACACTGAAGCTTTCTTT	CASSPGTGGYGDTEAFF
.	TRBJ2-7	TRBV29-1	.	TGCAGCGTCCAAAGGGCAGGGGTTTCCCTCGAGCAGTACTTC	CSVQRAGVSLEQYF
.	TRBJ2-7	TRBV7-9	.	TGTGCCAGCAGCGCCCCGGGGGCCATCGACTCCTACGAGCAGTACTTC	CASSAPGAIDSYEQYF
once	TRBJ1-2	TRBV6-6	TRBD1	TGTGCCAGCAGTAAAGGACAGGAGAACTATGGCTACACCTTC	CASSKGQENYGYTF
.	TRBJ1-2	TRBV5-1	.	TGCGCCAGCAGCTTGCTGGAGGGAGGAAACTATGGCTACACCTTC	CASSLLEGGNYGYTF
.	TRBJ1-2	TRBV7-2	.	TGTGCCAGCAGCTTAGGCGGGGCCAGCTATGGCTACACCTTC	CASSLGGASYGYTF
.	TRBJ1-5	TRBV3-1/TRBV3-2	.	TGTGCCAGCAGCCATTCGGGGATGAGCAATCAGCCCCAGCATTTT	CASSHSGMSNQPQHF
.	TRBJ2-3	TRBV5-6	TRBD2	TGTGCCAGCAGCACCATAGCGGGGGAGGTTCCAGATACGCAGTATTTT	CASSTIAGEVPDTQYF
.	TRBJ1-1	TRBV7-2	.	TGTGCCAGCAGCGTGGGTATTTGGGCAGGAGCCAACACTGAAGCTTTCTTT	CASSVGIWAGANTEAFF
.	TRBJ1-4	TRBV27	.	TGTGCCAGCAGTTTATCGTCGGTAAGCGAAAAACTGTTTTTT	CASSLSSVSEKLFF
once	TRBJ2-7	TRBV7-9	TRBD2	TGTGCCAGCAGCTTAGCAGCGGGAGGAGAGGGTTACGAGCAGTACTTC	CASSLAAGGEGYEQYF
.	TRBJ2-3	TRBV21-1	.	TGTGCCAGCAGCAAAGCAGGGCAGGGGAATGAGAAAGCAGATACGCAGTATTTT	CASSKAGQGNEKADTQYF
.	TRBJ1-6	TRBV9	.	TGTGCCAGCAGCGTAGCAGGGGACTCACCCCTCCACTTT	CASSVAGDSPLHF
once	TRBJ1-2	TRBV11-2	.	TGTGCCAGCAGCTTAGCCCCATATGGCTACACCTTC	CASSLAPYGYTF
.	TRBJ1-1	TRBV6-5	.	TGTGCCAGCAGTTACGCGTCCCCTAAGGGAGTCACTGAAGCTTTCTTT	CASSYASPKGVTEAFF
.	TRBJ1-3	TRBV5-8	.	TGTGCCAGCAGCCCAACTGATGGCTCTGGAAACACCATATATTTT	CASSPTDGSGNTIYF
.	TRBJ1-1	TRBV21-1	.	TGTGCCAGCAGCAGACATACAGGGCTTGTCATGAACACTGAAGCTTTCTTT	CASSRHTGLVMNTEAFF
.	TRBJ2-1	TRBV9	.	TGTGCCAGCAGCGTAGGTCCGAGACTAGGTACCAATGAGCAGTTCTTC	CASSVGPRLGTNEQFF
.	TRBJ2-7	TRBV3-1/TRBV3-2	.	TGTGCCAGCAGCCAAACCTCAAATAGCGAGCAGTACTTC	CASSQTSNSEQYF
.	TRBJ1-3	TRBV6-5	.	TGTGCCAGCAGCACAGGGATTGGAAACACCATATATTTT	CASSTGIGNTIYF
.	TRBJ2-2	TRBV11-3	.	TGTGCCAGCAGCCGGGCCGCTAGCGCCACCGGGGAGCTGTTTTTT	CASSRAASATGELFF
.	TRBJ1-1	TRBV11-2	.	TGTGCCAGCAGTCACACAGGGATGAACACTGAAGCTTTCTTT	CASSHTGMNTEAFF
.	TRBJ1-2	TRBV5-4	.	TGTGCCAGCAGCCTACGGGAGGCAGGCTATGGCTACACCTTC	CASSLREAGYGYTF
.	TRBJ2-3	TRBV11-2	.	TGTGCCAGCAGCTTAGACAGGGGCATCACAGATACGCAGTATTTT	CASSLDRGITDTQYF
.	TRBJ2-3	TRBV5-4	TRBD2	TGTGCCAGCAGCCCCCTGACTAGCGTGAGCACAGATACGCAGTATTTT	CASSPLTSVSTDTQYF
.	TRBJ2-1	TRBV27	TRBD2	TGTGCCAGCAGTACCCGGACTAGCGGAGCTTACAATGAGCAGTTCTTC	CASSTRTSGAYNEQFF
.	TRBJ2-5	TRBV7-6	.	TGTGCCAGCAGCTTCCAGGGACTCCAAGAGACCCAGTACTTC	CASSFQGLQETQYF
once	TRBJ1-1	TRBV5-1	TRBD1	TGCGCCAGCAGCTTTCCAGGGGGCAACACTGAAGCTTTCTTT	CASSFPGGNTEAFF
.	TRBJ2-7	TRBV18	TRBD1	TGTGCCAGCTCACCGCAGGGGGCGAGCTCCTACGAGCAGTACTTC	CASSPQGASSYEQYF
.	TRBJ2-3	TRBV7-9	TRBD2	TGTGCCAGCAGCTTAGAACTAGCGGGGGGCACAGATACGCAGTATTTT	CASSLELAGGTDTQYF
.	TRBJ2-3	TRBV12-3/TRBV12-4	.	TGTGCCAGCAGTTTCCTTGGAGCAGATACGCAGTATTTT	CASSFLGADTQYF
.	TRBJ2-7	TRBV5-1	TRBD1	TGCGCCAGCAGCTTCCTGGACAGGGCCCCCTACGAGCAGTACTTC	CASSFLDRAPYEQYF
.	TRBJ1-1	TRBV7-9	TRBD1	TGTGCCATCCAACAGGGGCCGAAATCCGAAGCTTTCTTT	CAIQQGPKSEAFF